This TCR beta chain was captured in a study of blood T cell repertoires in COVID-19. Study context: Whether acute or convalescent, the COVID-19 samples came from the United States, Italy and Spain.

Under the authors' procedure: Reference gene primers were amplified, and this amplification served to estimate nucleated cell counts. Sequenced by immunoSEQ multiplex PCR; TCRdb stores in-frame clones only, minus some. V, J and clone size derive from that table, while D and trimming were established from the DNA sequence. The data hold 160,000 or so clones, with 75% to 85% observed a single time. This CDR3 region has 12 residues. Trimming took off 6 bases at V and 4 bases at J, with 9 bases between the two ends. Germline V gene data show CDR1 as SGHDT and CDR2 as YYEEEE. Material for sequencing was peripheral blood. The clonotype originates from a woman in her 50s with acute or convalescent COVID-19. V is TRBV5-6 and J is TRBJ2-3; D is uncertain. The CDR3 spells CASNSAADTQYF. The CDR3, as DNA: TGTGCCAGCAACTCCGCCGCAGATACGCAGTATTTT. Using reference TRBV5-6 and TRBJ2-3 for the parts outside the CDR3, the full variable domain is DAGVTQSPTHLIKTRGQQVTLRCSPKSGHDTVSWYQQALGQGPQFIFQYYEEEERQRGNFPDRFSGHQFPNYSSELNVNALLLGDSALYLCASNSAADTQYFGPGTRLTVL.